This TCR beta chain was sequenced for a study of beta chain features in type 1 diabetes. The study, taken as a whole, reports: For Type 1 diabetes patients, all four CD4+ subsets carried TCRB CDR3s that were moderately but significantly shorter.

The V end was cut by 5 bases, the J end by 5 bases, with 15 bases between. Looked up from germline, CDR1 is SGHTA and CDR2 is FQGTGA. The CDR3 sequence is 15 residues long. The authors sorted CD4+ naive, central memory, regulatory and stem cell-like memory cells via CD45RO/CCR7/CD25/CD127/CD95/CD27. Sequencing targeted expressed TCRB transcripts, as all isolated RNA had been reverse transcribed. Sequencing used immunoSEQ multiplex PCR; TCRdb keeps in-frame clones, though not all of them. The data hold roughly 150,000 clones, with 8% to 8.5% observed a single time. This clone has just a few counts. Its antigen is not identified.

The clonotype originates from a young woman with type 1 diabetes. The sample consisted of central memory CD4+ T cells from blood. The V gene is TRBV7-3, the J gene TRBJ2-2, with D hard to call. The chain's CDR3 is CASSPFDSSTGELFF. CDR3 DNA: TGTGCCAGCAGCCCCTTCGACTCCTCAACCGGGGAGCTGTTTTTT.